A single T cell receptor (beta chain) is shown here with its context. This clone has a handful of counts. Its antigen remains unidentified. Base qualities are not provided; no much larger clone lies one nucleotide away. These data are taken from a study of cytotoxic CD8 clonotypes in ibrutinib-treated CLL (dated by TCRdb to the early 2020s). Describing the broader study: The cohort was composed of under 12 relapsed/refractory and about 16 treatment-naive patients; IGHV unmutated status was identified in 17 to 18 patients. Partial responses were observed in some 24 patients and complete responses in 2; after a median follow-up of 68 months, remission was maintained in roughly 15 patients and progression was observed in around twelve. Samples at response were collected after a median of about 12 months of treatment, with a range of about 6 to 40 months. An average of 255,043 productive templates and some 100,000 productive rearrangements was obtained per sample. Of the 70 to 90 people in the trial, about two dozen had longitudinal samples available. Cryopreserved peripheral blood mononuclear cells were obtained before treatment, at response, and at either sustained remission or disease progression. Patients were still on ibrutinib when every remission and progressive disease sample was collected.

Trimming takes 7 bases from V and 0 bases from J, and the germline ends sit 4 bases apart. The CDR3 starts with the cysteine, ends with the phenylalanine, and has 13 residues. Kept here is only the CDR3 DNA, which spans 39 bases and is read in frame from base 1. In the germline V gene, CDR1 corresponds to MNHEY and CDR2 to SVGAGI. The research as a whole found: Sampling times were not matched between sustained-remission and progressing patients, and lymph node repertoires were not studied. Clonality increased at ibrutinib response, stayed stable in sustained remission, and fell back toward baseline at progression. Baseline clonality was found to be higher than that of age-matched healthy donors and was strongly correlated with circulating CD8+ T-cell counts. Public clonotypes were rare and either shrank or stayed stable during treatment, and the rise in clonality at ibrutinib response reflected expansion of private clonotypes.

Each clonotype received, on average, about 9.7x coverage in deep resolution sequencing performed on a MiSeq, where the target depth lay between 1 in 1 million and 1 in 200,000 T cells. TCR beta libraries were generated with the immunoSEQ hsTCRB Kit. The original methods were these. The data were analyzed with ImmunoSEQ Analyzer and ImmunoSEQ Data Assistant, and V, D and J gene assignments followed IMGT definitions. Clonality, which ranges from 0 to 1, was calculated by subtracting the normalized Shannon entropy of productive rearrangement frequencies from one. Only overrepresented clonotypes making up at least 0.05% of the repertoire of each patient were included in the public clonotype analysis. About twelve age-matched healthy donor repertoires from immuneACCESS were used as controls for clonality. In its TCRdb copy, this immuneACCESS table keeps in-frame sequences only and misses some clones. Where compared with another copy, unresolved V genes explain less than half of these, and the others have no known cause. The DNA gave D and trimming, while V, J and clone size come from that table. The sample yields around 250,000 clones; 70% were counted once. The ten largest clonotypes hold 15% to 17% of the sample.

The time point label corresponds to: roughly 25 months on ibrutinib. For TCR beta library preparation, 1.5 to 2.5 micrograms of genomic DNA were extracted from the cryopreserved PBMCs. Longitudinal blood samples from CLL patients on ibrutinib monotherapy underwent high-throughput TCR beta sequencing. The patients took part in an open-label, single-center phase 2 trial of ibrutinib monotherapy. Recombination linked TRBV6-5 to TRBJ2-6, with the D gene not confidently named. The TCR was taken from a human donor with chronic lymphocytic leukemia. The sequencing used PBMCs, collected after 24 months of ibrutinib treatment. CDR3 reads: CASTYSGANVLTF. The DNA reads as follows: TGTGCCAGCACCTACTCTGGGGCCAACGTCCTGACTTTC.